Presented here are 4 T cell receptor beta chains from one specimen sequenced in a study of blood T cell repertoires in COVID-19. Data came from immunoSEQ multiplex PCR; TCRdb stores just in-frame clones and leaves some out. The sample lists 80,000 to 100,000 clones, 90% to 95% seen once, with about 2% in the top ten. Sequences were obtained from peripheral blood. These receptor sequences come from a human donor with active COVID-19. The donor label of this sample is uncertain.

The chain links TRBV5-1 to TRBJ2-1, with TRBD2 identical over 12 bases. Germline trimming cut 0 bases from V and 2 bases from J; bases unmatched to any gene: 0. Germline CDR1 is SGHRS and CDR2 is YFSETQ. This CDR3 is built from 16 residues. CDR3 in amino acids: CASSLASGGAYNEQFF. The CDR3, as DNA: TGCGCCAGCAGCTTGGCTAGCGGGGGGGCCTACAATGAGCAGTTCTTC.

The V gene is TRBV2, the J gene TRBJ2-1, with TRBD1 matching over 7 bases. CDR3 length equals 15 residues. V lost 3 bases to trimming and J lost 0 bases; unmatched junction nucleotides: 2. Germline loops: CDR1 SNHLY, CDR2 FYNNEI. This CDR3 reads CASSDRTGSYNEQFF. The CDR3 region has the DNA TGTGCCAGCAGTGACCGGACAGGCTCCTACAATGAGCAGTTCTTC.

The gene calls are TRBV10-3 and TRBJ1-6, with D perhaps matching TRBD1 (5 bases). Germline CDR1 and CDR2: ENHRY and SYGVKD. The CDR3 totals 15 residues. Trimming took 10 bases from V and 4 from J, leaving 17 bases between them. CDR3 sequence (DNA): TGTGCCACCTCTACTCAGGGCCTTTATAATTCACCCCTCCACTTT. It specifies CATSTQGLYNSPLHF.

The chain joins TRBV4-2 to TRBJ2-2; tentative D call: TRBD2 (7 bases). The CDR3 has 16 amino acids. Germline lookup yields CDR1 LGHNA and CDR2 YNFKEQ. V was shortened by 1 base and J by 1 base, with 10 bases between the two germline ends. Here the CDR3 DNA reads TGTGCCAGCAGCCAAGGGGGGGGCATGAACACCGGGGAGCTGTTTTTT. Its translation: CASSQGGGMNTGELFF.